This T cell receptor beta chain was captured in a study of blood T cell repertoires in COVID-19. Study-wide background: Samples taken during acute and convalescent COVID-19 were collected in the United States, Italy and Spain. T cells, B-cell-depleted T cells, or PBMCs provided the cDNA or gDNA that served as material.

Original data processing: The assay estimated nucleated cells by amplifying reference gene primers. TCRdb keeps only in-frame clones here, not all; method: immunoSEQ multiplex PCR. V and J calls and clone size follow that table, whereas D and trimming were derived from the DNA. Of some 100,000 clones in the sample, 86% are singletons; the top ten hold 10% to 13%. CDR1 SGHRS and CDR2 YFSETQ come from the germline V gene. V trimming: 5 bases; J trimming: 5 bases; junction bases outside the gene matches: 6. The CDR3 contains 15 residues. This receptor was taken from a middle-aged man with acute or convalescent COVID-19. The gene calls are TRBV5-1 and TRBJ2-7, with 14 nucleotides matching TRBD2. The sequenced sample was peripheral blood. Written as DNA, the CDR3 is TGCGCCAGCAGTCGAGGGGGACTAGCGGGAGACGAGCAGTACTTC. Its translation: CASSRGGLAGDEQYF.